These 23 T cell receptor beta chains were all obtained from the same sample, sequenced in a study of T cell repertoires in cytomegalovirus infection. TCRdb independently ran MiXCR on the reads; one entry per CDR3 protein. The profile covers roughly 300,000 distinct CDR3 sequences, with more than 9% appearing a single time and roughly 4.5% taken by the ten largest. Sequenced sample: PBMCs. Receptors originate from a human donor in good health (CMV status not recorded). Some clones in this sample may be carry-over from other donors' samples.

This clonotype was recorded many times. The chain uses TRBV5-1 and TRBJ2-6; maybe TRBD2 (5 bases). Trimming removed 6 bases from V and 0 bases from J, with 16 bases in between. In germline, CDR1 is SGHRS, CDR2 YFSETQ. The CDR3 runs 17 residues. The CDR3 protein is CASTRGSSSSGANVLTF. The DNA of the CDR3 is TGCGCCAGCACCAGAGGGTCCTCAAGCTCTGGGGCCAACGTCCTGACTTTC.

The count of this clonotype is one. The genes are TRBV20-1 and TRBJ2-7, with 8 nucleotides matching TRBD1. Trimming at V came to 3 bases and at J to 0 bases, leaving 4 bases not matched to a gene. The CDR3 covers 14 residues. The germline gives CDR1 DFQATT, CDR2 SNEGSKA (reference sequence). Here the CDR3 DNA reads TGCAGTGCTAGGGGGGACAGGACCTCCTACGAGCAGTACTTC. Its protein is CSARGDRTSYEQYF.

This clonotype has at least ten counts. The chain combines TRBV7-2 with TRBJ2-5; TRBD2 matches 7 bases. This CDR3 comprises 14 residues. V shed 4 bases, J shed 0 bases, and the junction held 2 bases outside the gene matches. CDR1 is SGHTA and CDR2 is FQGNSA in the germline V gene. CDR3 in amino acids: CASSSSGHQETQYF. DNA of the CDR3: TGTGCCAGCAGCTCTAGCGGACACCAAGAGACCCAGTACTTC.

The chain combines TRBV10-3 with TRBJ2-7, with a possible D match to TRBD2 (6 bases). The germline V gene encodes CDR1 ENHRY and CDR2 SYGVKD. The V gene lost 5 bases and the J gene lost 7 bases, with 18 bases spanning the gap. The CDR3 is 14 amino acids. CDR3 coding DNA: TGTGCCATCAGTCCCGCGGGACCCCGGGGGGAGCAGTACTTC. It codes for CAISPAGPRGEQYF.

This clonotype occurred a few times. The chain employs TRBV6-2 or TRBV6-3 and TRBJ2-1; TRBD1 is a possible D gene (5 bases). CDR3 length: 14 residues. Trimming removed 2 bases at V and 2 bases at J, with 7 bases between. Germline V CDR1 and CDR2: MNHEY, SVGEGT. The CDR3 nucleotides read TGTGCCAGCAGTTACCCAGGGACCTACAATGAGCAGTTCTTC. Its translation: CASSYPGTYNEQFF.

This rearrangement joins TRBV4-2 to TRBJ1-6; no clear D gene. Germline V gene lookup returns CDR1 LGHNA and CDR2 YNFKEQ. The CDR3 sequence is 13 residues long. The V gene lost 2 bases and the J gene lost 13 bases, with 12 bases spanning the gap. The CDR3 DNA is TGTGCCAGCAGCCAATCCCGAAGGGCGCCCCTCCACTTT. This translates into CASSQSRRAPLHF.

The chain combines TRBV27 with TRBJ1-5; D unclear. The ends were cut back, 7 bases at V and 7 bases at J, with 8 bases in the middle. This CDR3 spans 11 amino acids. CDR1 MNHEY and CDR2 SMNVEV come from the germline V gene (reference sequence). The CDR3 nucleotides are TGTGCCAGCATGAAAGTCCAGCCCCAGCATTTT. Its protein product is CASMKVQPQHF.

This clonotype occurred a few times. CDR3 DNA sequence: TGTGCCAGCAGAGTGGGGAGCGGTAATGAAAAACTGTTTTTT. It is translated as CASRVGSGNEKLFF. This chain uses TRBV28 with TRBJ1-4; D gene uncertain. The CDR3 is 14 amino acids. The ends were cut back, 6 bases at V and 4 bases at J, with 12 bases in the middle. Germline CDR1 is MDHEN and CDR2 is SYDVKM.

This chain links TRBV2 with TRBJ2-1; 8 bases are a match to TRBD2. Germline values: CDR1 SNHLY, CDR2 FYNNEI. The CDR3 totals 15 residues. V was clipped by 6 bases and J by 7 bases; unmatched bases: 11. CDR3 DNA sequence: TGTGCCAGCAGGGAATCAGGACTAGCTGGGAATGAGCAGTTCTTC. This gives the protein CASRESGLAGNEQFF.

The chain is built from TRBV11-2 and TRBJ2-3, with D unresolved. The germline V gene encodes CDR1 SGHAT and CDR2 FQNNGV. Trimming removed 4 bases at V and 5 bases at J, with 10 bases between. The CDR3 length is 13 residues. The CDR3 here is CASSSSTGDTQYF. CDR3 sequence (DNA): TGTGCCAGCAGCTCCTCTACGGGAGATACGCAGTATTTT.

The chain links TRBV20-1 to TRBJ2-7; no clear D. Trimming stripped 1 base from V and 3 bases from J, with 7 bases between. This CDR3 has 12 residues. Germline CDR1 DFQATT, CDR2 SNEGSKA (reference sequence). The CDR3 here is CSARVMGYEQYF. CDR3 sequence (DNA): TGCAGTGCTAGAGTTATGGGCTACGAGCAGTACTTC.

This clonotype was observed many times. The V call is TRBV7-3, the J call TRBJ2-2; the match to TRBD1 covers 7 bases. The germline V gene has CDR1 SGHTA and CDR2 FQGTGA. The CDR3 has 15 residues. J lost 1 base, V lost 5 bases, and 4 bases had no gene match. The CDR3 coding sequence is TGTGCCAGCAGCACCCACAGGGGGAACACCGGGGAGCTGTTTTTT. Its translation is CASSTHRGNTGELFF.

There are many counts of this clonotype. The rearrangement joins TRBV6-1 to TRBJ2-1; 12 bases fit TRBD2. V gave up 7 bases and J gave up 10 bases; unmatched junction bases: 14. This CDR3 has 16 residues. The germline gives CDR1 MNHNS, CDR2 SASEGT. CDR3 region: CASTLRASGRASEQFF. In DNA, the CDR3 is TGTGCCAGCACCCTTCGAGCTAGCGGGAGGGCCTCCGAGCAGTTCTTC.

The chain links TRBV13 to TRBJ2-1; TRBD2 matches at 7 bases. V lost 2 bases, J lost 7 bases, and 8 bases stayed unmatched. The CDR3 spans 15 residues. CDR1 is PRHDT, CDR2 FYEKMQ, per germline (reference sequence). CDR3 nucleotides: TGTGCCAGCAGCTTAAGCGGGGCACTCCCTAATGAGCAGTTCTTC. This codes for CASSLSGALPNEQFF.

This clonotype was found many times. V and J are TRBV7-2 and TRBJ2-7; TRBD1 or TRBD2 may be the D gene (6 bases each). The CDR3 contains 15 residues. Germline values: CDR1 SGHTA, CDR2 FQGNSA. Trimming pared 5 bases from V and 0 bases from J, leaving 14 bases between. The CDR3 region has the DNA TGTGCCAGCAGCCCCCGGAGGGGGAGCTCCTACGAGCAGTACTTC. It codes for CASSPRRGSSYEQYF.

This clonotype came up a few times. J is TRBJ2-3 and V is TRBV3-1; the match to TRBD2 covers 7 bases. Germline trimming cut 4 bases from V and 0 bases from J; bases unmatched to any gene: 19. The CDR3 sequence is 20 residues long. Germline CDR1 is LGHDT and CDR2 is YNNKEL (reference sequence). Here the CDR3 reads CASSPSRYRQRGRSTDTQYF. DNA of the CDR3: TGTGCCAGCAGCCCATCCCGTTATCGGCAGCGGGGACGTAGCACAGATACGCAGTATTTT.

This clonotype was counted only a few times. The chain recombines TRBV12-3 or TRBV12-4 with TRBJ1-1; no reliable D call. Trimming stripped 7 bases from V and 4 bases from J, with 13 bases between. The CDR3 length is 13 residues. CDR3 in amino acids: CASNRLGSTEAFF. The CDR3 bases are TGTGCCAGCAATCGTTTAGGGAGCACTGAAGCTTTCTTT.

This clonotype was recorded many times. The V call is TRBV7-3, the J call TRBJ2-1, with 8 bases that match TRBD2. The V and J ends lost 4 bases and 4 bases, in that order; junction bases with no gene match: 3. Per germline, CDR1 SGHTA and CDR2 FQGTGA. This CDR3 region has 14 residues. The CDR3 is CASSSPGGYNEQFF. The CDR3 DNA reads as TGTGCCAGCAGCTCACCGGGGGGGTACAATGAGCAGTTCTTC. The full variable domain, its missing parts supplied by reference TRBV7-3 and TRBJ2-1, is GAGVSQTPSNKVTEKGKYVELRCDPISGHTALYWYRQSLGQGPEFLIYFQGTGAADDSGLPNDRFFAVRPEGSVSTLKIQRTERGDSAVYLCASSSPGGYNEQFFGPGTRLTVL.

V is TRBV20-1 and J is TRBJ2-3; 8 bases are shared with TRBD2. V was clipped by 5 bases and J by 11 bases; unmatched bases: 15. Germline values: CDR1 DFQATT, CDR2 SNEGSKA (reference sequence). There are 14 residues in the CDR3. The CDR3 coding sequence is TGCAGTGCTCCGCCGGGACTAGGACGAGGTTTGCAGTATTTT. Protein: CSAPPGLGRGLQYF.

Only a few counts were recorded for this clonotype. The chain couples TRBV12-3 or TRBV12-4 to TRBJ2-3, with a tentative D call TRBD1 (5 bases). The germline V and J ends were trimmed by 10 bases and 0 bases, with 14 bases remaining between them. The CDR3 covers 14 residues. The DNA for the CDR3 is TGTGCCATCGCCAGAAGGGGTAGCACAGATACGCAGTATTTT. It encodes CAIARRGSTDTQYF.

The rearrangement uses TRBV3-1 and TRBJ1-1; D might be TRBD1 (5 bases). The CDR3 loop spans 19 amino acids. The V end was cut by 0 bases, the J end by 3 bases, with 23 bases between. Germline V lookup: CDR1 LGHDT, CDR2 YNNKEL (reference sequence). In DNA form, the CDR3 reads TGTGCCAGCAGCCAAGATTTAAGAGGAGGACAACGCTCGGACACTGAAGCTTTCTTT. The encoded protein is CASSQDLRGGQRSDTEAFF.

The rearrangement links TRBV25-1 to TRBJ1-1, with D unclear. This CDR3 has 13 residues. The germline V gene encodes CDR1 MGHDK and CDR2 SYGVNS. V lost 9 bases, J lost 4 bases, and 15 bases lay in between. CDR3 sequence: CASKWTGSTEAFF. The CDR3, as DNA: TGTGCCAGTAAATGGACGGGGAGCACTGAAGCTTTCTTT. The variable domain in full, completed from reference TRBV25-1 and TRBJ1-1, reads EADIYQTPRYLVIGTGKKITLECSQTMGHDKMYWYQQDPGMELHLIHYSYGVNSTEKGDLSSESTVSRIRTEHFPLTLESARPSHTSQYLCASKWTGSTEAFFGQGTRLTVV.

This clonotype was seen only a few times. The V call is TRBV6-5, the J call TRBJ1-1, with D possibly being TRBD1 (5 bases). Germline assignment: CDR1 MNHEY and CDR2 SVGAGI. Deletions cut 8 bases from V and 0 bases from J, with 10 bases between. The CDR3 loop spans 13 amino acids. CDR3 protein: CASGVGVNTEAFF. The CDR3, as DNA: TGTGCCAGCGGAGTAGGGGTGAACACTGAAGCTTTCTTT.